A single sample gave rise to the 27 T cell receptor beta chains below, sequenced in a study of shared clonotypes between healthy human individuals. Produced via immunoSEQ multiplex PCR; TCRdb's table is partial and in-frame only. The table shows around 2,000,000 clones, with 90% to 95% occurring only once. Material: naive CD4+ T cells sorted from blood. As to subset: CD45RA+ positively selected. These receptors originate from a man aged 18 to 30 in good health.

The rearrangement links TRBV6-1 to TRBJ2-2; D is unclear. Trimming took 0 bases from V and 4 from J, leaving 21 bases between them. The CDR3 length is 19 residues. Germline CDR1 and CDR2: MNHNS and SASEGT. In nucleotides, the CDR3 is TGTGCCAGCAGTGAAGCTCATGGGCTTCCCCCTGGAAGCACCGGGGAGCTGTTTTTT. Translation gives CASSEAHGLPPGSTGELFF.

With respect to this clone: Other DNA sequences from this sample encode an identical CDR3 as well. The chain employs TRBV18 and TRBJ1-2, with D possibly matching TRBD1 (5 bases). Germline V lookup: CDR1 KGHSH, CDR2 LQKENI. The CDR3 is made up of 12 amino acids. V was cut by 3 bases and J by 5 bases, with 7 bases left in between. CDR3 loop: CASSPEGYGYTF. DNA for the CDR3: TGTGCCAGCTCACCGGAGGGGTATGGCTACACCTTC.

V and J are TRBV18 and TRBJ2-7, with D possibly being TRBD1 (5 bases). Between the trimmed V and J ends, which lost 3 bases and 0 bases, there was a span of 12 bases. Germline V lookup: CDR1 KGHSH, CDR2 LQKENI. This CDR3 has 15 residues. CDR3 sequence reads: CASSPAGSGSYEQYF. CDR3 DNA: TGTGCCAGCTCACCTGCAGGGTCAGGCTCCTACGAGCAGTACTTC.

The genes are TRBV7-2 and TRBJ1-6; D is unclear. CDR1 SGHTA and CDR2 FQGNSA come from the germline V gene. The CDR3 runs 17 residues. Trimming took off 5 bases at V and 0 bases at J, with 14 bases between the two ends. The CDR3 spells CASSPKTLSSYNSPLHF. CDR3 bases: TGTGCCAGCAGCCCTAAGACACTGAGCTCCTATAATTCACCCCTCCACTTT.

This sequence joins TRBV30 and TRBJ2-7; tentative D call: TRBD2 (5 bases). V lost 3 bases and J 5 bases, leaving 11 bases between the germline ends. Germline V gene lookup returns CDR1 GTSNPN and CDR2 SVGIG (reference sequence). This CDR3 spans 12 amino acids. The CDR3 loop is CAWSSGSHEQYF. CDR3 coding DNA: TGTGCCTGGAGCTCGGGGTCCCACGAGCAGTACTTC. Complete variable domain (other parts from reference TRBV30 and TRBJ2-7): SQTIHQWPATLVQPVGSPLSLECTVEGTSNPNLYWYRQAAGRGLQLLFYSVGIGQISSEVPQNLSASRPQDRQFILSSKKLLLSDSGFYLCAWSSGSHEQYFGPGTRLTVT.

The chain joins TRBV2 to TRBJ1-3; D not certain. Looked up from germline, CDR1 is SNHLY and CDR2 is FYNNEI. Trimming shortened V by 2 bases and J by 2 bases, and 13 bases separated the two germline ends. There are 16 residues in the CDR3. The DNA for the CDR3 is TGTGCCAGCAGTGAAAGACGCGGATTCCCTGGAAACACCATATATTTT. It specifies CASSERRGFPGNTIYF.

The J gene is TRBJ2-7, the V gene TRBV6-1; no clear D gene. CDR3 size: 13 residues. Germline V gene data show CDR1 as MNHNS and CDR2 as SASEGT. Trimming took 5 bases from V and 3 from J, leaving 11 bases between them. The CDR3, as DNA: TGTGCCAGCAGTCGAAGCTTTAACTACGAGCAGTACTTC. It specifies CASSRSFNYEQYF.

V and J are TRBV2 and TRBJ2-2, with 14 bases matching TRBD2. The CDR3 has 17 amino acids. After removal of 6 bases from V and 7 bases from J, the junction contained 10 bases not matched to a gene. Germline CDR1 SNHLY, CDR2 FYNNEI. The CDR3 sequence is CASSAQTSGGAGGELFF. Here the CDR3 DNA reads TGTGCCAGCAGCGCCCAGACTAGCGGGGGGGCCGGCGGGGAGCTGTTTTTT.

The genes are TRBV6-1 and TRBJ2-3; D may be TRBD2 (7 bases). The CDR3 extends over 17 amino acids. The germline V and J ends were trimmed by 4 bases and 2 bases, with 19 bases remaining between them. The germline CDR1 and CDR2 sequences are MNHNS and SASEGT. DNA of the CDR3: TGTGCCAGCAGTGGGGGGCGTCCTAGCGGAAACACAGATACGCAGTATTTT. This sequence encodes CASSGGRPSGNTDTQYF.

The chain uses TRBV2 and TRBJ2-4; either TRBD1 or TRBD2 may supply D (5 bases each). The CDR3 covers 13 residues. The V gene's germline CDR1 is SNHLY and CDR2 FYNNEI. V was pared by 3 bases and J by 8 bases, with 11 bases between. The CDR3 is CASSEGQGDIQYF. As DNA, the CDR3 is TGTGCCAGCAGTGAGGGGCAGGGAGACATTCAGTACTTC.

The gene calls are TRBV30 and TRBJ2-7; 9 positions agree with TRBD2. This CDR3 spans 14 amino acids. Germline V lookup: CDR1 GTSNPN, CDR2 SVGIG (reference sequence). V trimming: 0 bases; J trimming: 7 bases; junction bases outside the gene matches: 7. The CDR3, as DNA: TGTGCCTGGAGTGTAGGTGGTAGCGGGGGAGAGCAGTACTTC. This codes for CAWSVGGSGGEQYF.

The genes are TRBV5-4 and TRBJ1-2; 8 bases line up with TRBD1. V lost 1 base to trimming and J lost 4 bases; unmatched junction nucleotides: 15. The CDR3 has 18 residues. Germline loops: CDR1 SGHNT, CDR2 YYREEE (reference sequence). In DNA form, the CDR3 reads TGTGCCAGCAGCTTGCGCGTTCCAGGGGGCGCAGGTACCTATGGCTACACCTTC. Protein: CASSLRVPGGAGTYGYTF.

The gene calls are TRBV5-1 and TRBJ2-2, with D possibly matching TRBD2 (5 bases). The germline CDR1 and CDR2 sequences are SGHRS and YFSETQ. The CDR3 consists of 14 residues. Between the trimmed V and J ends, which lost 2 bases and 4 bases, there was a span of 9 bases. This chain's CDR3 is CASSFRTATGELFF. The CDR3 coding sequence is TGCGCCAGCAGCTTCCGGACTGCCACCGGGGAGCTGTTTTTT.

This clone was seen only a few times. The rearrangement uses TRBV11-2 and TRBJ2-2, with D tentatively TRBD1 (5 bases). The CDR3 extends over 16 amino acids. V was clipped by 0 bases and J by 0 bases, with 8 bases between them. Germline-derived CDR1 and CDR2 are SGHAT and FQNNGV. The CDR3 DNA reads TGTGCCAGCAGCTTAGAGGCAGGGTCGAACACCGGGGAGCTGTTTTTT. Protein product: CASSLEAGSNTGELFF.

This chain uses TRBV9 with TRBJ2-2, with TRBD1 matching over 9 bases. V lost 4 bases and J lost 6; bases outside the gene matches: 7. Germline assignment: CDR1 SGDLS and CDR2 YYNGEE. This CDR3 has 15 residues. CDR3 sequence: CASSTLRTGAGELFF. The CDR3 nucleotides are TGTGCCAGCAGCACACTACGGACAGGGGCCGGGGAGCTGTTTTTT.

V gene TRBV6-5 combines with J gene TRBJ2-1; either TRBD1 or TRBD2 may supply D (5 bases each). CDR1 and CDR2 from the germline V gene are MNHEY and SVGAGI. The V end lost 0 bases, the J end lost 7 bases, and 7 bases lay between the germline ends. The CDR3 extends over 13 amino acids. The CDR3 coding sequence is TGTGCCAGCAGTTACTCTGGGACGAATGAGCAGTTCTTC. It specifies CASSYSGTNEQFF.

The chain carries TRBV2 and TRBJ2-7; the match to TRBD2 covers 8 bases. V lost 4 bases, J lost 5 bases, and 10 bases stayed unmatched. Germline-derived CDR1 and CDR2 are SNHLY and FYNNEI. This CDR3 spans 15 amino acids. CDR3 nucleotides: TGTGCCAGCAGTGCCTGGGTAGCGGGGTTCGACGAGCAGTACTTC. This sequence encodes CASSAWVAGFDEQYF.

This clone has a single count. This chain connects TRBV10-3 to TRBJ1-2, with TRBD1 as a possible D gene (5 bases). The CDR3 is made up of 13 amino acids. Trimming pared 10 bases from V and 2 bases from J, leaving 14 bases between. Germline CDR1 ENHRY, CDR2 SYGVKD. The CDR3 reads CATSTAGNYGYTF. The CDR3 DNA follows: TGTGCCACCTCAACTGCAGGGAACTATGGCTACACCTTC.

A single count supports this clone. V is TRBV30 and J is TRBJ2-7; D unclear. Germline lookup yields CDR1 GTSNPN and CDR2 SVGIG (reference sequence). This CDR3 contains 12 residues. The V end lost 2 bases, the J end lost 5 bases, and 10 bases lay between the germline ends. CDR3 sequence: CAWSLNTDEQYF. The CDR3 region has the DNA TGTGCCTGGAGTTTAAACACAGACGAGCAGTACTTC.

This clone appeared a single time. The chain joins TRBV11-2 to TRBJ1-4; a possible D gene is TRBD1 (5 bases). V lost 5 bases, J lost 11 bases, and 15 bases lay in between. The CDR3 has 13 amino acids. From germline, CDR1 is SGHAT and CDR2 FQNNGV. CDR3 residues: CASSLGWGGKLFF. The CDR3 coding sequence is TGTGCCAGCAGCCTAGGATGGGGCGGGAAACTGTTTTTT.

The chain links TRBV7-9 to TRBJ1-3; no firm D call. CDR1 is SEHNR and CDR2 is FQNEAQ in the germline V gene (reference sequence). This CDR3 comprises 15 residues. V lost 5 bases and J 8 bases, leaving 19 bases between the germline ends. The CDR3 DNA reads TGTGCCAGCAGCCCCCGGACGGGCCGGGTTGACACCATATATTTT. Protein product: CASSPRTGRVDTIYF.

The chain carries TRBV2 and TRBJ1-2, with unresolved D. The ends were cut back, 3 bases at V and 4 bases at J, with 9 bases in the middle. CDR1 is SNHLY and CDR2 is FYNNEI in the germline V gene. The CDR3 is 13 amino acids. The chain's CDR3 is CASSESATYGYTF. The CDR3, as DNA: TGTGCCAGCAGTGAGTCAGCCACCTATGGCTACACCTTC.

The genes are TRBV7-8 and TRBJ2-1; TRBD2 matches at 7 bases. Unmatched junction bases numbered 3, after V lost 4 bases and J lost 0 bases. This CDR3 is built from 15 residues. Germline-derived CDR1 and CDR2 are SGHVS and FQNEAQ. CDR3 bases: TGTGCCAGCAGCTCTAGCGGTCGCTCCTACAATGAGCAGTTCTTC. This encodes CASSSSGRSYNEQFF.

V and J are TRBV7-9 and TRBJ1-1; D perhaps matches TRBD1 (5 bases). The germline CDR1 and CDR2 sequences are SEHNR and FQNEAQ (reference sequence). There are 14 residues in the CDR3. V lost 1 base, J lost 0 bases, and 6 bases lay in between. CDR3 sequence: CASSLGRVNTEAFF. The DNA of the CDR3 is TGTGCCAGCAGCTTAGGCAGGGTGAACACTGAAGCTTTCTTT.

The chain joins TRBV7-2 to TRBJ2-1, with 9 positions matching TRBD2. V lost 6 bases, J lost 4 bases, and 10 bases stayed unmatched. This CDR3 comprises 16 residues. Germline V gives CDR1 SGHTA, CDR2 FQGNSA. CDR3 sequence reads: CASRHGGSGSYNEQFF. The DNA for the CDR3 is TGTGCCAGCAGACATGGGGGTAGCGGGAGTTACAATGAGCAGTTCTTC.

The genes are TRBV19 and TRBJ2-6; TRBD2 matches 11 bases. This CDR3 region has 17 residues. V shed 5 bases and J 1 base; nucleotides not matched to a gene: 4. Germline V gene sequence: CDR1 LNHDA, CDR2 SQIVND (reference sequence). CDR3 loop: CASSPTSGKSGANVLTF. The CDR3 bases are TGTGCCAGTAGTCCGACTAGCGGGAAATCTGGGGCCAACGTCCTGACTTTC.

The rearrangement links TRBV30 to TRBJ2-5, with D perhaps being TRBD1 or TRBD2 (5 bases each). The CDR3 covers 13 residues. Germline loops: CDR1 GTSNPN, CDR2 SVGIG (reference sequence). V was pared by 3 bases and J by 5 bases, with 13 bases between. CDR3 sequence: CAWSRDLGETQYF. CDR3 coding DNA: TGTGCCTGGAGCCGGGACCTGGGGGAGACCCAGTACTTC.